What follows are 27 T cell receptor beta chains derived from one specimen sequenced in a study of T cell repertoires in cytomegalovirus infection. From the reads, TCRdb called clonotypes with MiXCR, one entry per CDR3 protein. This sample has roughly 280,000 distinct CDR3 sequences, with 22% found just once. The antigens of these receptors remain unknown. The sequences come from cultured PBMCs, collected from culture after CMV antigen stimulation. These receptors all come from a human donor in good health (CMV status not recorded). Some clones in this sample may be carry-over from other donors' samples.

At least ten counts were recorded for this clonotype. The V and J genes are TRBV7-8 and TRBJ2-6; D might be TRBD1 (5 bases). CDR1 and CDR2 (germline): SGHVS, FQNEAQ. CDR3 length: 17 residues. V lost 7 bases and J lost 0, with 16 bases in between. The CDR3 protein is CASTTRGRASGANVLTF. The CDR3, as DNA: TGTGCCAGCACAACAAGGGGCAGAGCCTCTGGGGCCAACGTCCTGACTTTC.

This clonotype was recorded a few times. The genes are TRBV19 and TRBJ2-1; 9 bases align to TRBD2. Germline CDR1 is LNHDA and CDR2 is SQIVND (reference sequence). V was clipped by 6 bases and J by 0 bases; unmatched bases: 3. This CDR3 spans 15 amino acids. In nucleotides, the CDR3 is TGTGCCAGTAGAGTAGCGGGAGTCTCCTACAATGAGCAGTTCTTC. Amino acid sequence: CASRVAGVSYNEQFF.

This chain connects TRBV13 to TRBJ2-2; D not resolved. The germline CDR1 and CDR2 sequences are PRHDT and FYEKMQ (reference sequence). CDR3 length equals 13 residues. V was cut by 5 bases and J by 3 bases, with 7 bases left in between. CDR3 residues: CASSETHTGELFF. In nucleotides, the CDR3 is TGTGCCAGCAGCGAGACCCACACCGGGGAGCTGTTTTTT.

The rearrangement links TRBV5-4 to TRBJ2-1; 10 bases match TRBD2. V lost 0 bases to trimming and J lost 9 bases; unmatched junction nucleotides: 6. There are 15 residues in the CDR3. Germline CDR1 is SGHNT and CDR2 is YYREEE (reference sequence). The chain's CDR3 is CASSLEGVAGGEQFF. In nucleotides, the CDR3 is TGTGCCAGCAGCTTGGAGGGGGTAGCGGGAGGTGAGCAGTTCTTC.

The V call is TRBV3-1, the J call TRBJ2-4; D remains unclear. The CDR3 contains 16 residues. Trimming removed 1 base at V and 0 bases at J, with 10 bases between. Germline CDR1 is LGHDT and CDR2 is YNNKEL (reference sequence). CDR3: CASSQGRILAKNIQYF. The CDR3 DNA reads TGTGCCAGCAGCCAAGGTCGGATACTAGCCAAAAACATTCAGTACTTC.

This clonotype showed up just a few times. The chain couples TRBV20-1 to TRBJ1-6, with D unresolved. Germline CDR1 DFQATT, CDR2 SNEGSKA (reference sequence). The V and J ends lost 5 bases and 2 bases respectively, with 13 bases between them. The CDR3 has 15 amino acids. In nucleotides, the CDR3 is TGCAGTGCTGCAACCGGTGGCACCTATAATTCACCCCTCCACTTT. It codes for CSAATGGTYNSPLHF.

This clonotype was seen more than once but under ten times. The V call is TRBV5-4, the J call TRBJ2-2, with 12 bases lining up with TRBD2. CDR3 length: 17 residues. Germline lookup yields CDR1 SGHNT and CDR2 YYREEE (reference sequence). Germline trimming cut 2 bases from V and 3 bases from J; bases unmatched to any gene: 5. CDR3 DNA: TGTGCCAGCAGCTTTGAACTAGCGGGAGGATACACCGGGGAGCTGTTTTTT. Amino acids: CASSFELAGGYTGELFF. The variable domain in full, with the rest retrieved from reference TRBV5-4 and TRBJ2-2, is ETGVTQSPTHLIKTRGQQVTLRCSSQSGHNTVSWYQQALGQGPQFIFQYYREEENGRGNFPPRFSGLQFPNYSSELNVNALELDDSALYLCASSFELAGGYTGELFFGEGSRLTVL.

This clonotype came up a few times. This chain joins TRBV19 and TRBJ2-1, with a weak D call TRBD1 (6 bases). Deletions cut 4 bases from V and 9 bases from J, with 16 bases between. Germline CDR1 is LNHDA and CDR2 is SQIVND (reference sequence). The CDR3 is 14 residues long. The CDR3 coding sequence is TGTGCCAGTAGTACAGGGGATGGGTTTGGTGAGCAGTTCTTC. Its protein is CASSTGDGFGEQFF. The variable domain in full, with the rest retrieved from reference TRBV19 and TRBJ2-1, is DGGITQSPKYLFRKEGQNVTLSCEQNLNHDAMYWYRQDPGQGLRLIYYSQIVNDFQKGDIAEGYSVSREKKESFPLTVTSAQKNPTAFYLCASSTGDGFGEQFFGPGTRLTVL.

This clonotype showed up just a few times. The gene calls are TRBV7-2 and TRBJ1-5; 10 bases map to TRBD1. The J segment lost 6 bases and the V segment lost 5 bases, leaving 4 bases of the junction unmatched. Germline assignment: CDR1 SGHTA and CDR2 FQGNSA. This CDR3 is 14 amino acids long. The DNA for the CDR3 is TGTGCCAGCAGCCAGGGACAGGGGTTTCAGCCCCAGCATTTT. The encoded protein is CASSQGQGFQPQHF.

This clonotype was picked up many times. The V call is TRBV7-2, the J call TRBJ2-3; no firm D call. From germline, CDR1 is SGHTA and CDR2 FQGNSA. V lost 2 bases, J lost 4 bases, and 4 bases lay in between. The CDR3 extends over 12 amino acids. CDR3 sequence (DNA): TGTGCCAGCAGCTTATATTCAGATACGCAGTATTTT. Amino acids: CASSLYSDTQYF.

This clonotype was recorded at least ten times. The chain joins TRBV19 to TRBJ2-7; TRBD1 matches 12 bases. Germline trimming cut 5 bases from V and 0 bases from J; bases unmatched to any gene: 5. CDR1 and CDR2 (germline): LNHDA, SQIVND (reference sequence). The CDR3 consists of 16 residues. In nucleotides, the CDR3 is TGTGCCAGTAGTGAACCGGGACAGGGGGCCTCCTACGAGCAGTACTTC. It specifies CASSEPGQGASYEQYF.

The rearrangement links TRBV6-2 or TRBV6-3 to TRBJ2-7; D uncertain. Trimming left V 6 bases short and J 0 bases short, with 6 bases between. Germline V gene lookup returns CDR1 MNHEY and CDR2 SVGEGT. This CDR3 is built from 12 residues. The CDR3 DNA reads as TGTGCCAGCAGGTTGGACTCCTACGAGCAGTACTTC. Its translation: CASRLDSYEQYF.

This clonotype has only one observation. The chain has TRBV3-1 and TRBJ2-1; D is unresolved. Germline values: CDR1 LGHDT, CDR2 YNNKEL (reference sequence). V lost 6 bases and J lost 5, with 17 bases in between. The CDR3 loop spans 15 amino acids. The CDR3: CASRGSRIANNEQFF. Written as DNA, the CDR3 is TGTGCCAGCAGGGGTTCTAGGATAGCCAACAATGAGCAGTTCTTC.

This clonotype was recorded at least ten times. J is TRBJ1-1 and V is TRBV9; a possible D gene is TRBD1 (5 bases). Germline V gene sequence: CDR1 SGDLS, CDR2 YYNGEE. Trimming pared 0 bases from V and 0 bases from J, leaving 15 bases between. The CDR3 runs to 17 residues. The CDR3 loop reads CASSVGPGGSMNTEAFF. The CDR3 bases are TGTGCCAGCAGCGTAGGACCTGGGGGGAGTATGAACACTGAAGCTTTCTTT.

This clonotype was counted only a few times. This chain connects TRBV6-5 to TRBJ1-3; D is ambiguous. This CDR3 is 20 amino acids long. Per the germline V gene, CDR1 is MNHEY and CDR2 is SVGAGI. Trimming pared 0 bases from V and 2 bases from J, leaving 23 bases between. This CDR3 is CASSYSQPGISLQTGNTIYF. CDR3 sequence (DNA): TGTGCCAGCAGTTACTCGCAGCCAGGAATAAGCCTGCAGACTGGAAACACCATATATTTT.

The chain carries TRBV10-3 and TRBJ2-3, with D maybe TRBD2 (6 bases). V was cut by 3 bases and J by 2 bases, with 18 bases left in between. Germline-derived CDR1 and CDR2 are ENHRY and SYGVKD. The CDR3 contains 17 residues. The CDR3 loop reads CAISDYMAGTLTDTQYF. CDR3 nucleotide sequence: TGTGCCATCAGTGATTATATGGCGGGAACTCTCACAGATACGCAGTATTTT.

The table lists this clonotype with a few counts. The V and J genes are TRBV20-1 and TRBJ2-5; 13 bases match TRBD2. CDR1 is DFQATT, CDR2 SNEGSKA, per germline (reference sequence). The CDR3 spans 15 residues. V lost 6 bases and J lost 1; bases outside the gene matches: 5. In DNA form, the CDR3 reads TGCAGTGCAGCACTAGCGGGAGGGTTCCAAGAGACCCAGTACTTC. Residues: CSAALAGGFQETQYF.

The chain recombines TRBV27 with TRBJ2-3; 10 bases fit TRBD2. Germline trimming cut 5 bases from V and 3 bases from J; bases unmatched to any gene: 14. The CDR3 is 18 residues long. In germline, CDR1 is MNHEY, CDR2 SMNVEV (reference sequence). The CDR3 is CASSPSGILAGATDTQYF. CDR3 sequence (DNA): TGTGCCAGCAGTCCCTCAGGCATTCTAGCGGGAGCAACAGATACGCAGTATTTT.

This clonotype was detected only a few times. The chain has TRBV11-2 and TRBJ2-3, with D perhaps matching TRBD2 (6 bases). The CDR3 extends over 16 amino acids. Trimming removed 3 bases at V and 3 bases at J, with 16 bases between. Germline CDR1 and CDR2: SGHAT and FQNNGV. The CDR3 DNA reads TGTGCCAGCAGCTTCTTTACAGGCGGGGTTACAGATACGCAGTATTTT. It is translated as CASSFFTGGVTDTQYF.

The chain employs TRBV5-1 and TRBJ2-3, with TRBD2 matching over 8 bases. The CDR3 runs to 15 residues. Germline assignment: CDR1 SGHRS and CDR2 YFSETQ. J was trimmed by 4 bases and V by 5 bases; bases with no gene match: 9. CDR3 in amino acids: CASRMTSADADTQYF. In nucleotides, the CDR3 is TGCGCCAGCAGAATGACTAGCGCAGACGCAGATACGCAGTATTTT.

The CDR3 DNA reads TGTGCCAGCAGTACCTTTAGGGGGGTTCGGCACTATGGCTACACCTTC. Its protein product is CASSTFRGVRHYGYTF. V and J are TRBV12-3 or TRBV12-4 and TRBJ1-2, with D tentatively TRBD1 (6 bases). This CDR3 region has 16 residues. V was clipped by 5 bases and J by 3 bases, with 19 bases between them.

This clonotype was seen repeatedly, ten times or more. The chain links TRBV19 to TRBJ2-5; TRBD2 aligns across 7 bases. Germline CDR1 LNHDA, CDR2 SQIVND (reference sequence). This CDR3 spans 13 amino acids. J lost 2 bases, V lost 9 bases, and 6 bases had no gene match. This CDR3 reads CASRRAGQETQYF. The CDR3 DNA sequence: TGTGCCAGCAGAAGAGCGGGACAAGAGACCCAGTACTTC.

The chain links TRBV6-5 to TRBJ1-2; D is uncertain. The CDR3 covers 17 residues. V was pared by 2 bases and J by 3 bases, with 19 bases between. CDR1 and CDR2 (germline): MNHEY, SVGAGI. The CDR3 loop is CASSYEWSTLADYGYTF. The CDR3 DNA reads TGTGCCAGCAGTTACGAGTGGAGCACCTTAGCGGACTATGGCTACACCTTC.

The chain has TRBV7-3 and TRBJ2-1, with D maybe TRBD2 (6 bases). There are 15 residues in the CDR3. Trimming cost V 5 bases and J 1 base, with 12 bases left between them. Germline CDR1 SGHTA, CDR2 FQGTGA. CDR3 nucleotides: TGTGCCAGCAGCCCGGGACTTAGGTCCTACAATGAGCAGTTCTTC. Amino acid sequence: CASSPGLRSYNEQFF.

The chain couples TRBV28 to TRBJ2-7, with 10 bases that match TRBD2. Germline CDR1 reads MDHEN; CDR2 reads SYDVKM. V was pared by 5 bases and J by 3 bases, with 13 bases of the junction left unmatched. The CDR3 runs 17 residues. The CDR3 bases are TGTGCCAGCAGTCCACCAGGAGGACTAGCGGAGCGCTACGAGCAGTACTTC. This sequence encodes CASSPPGGLAERYEQYF.

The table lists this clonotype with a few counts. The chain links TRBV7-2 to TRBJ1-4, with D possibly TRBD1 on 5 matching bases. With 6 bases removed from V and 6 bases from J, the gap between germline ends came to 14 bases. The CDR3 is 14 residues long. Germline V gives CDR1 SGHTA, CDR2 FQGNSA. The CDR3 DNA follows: TGTGCCAGCAGGGAGACAGTAGGGCATGAAAAACTGTTTTTT. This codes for CASRETVGHEKLFF.

The CDR3 DNA is TGTGCCAGCGGGGGGCTTTATAGCAATCAGCCCCAGCATTTT. Its protein is CASGGLYSNQPQHF. The V call is TRBV27, the J call TRBJ1-5, with D possibly TRBD1 on 6 matching bases. CDR3 length: 14 amino acids. Trimming cost V 8 bases and J 0 bases, with 11 bases left between them. Germline lookup yields CDR1 MNHEY and CDR2 SMNVEV (reference sequence).